This T cell receptor beta chain was captured by sequencing in a study of tumor-infiltrating lymphocytes in oesophageal squamous cell carcinoma. Germline CDR1 SGHVS, CDR2 FNYEAQ. This CDR3 spans 14 amino acids. Trimming stripped 5 bases from V and 7 bases from J, with 12 bases between. In this sample, this clonotype turned up once. TCRdb analysed the PCR reads with MiXCR anew, one entry per CDR3 protein. The data contain some 25,000 distinct CDR3 sequences, under 50% of them singletons. The sample was esophageal tumor tissue. The rearrangement links TRBV7-6 to TRBJ1-6; D may be TRBD1 (5 bases). This clonotype was obtained from a male donor with esophageal squamous cell carcinoma. The chain's CDR3 is CASSPSQGNSPLHF. The CDR3 nucleotides read TGTGCCAGCAGCCCAAGCCAGGGAAATTCACCCCTCCACTTT.